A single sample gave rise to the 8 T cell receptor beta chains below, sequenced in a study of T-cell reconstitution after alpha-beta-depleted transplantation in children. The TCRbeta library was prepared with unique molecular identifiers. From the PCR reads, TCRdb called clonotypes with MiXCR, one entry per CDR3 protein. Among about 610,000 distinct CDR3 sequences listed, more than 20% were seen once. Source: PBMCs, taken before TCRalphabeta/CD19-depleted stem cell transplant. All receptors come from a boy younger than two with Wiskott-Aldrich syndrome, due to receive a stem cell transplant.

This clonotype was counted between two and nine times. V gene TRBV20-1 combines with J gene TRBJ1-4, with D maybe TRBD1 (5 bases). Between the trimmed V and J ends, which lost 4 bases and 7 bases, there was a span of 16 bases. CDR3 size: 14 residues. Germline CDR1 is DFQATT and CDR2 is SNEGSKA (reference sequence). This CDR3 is CSAKGHHGGEKLFF. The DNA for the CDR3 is TGCAGTGCTAAAGGACACCATGGCGGTGAAAAACTGTTTTTT.

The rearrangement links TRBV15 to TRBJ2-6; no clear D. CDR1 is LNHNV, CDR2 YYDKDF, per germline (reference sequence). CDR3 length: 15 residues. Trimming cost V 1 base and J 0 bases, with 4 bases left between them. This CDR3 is CATSRANSGANVLTF. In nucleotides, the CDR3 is TGTGCCACCAGCAGAGCTAACTCTGGGGCCAACGTCCTGACTTTC.

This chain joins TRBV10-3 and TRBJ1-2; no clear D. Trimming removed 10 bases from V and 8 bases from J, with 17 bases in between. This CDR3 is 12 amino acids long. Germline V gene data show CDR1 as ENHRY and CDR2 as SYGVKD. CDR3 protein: CATDAGLSGYTF. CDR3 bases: TGTGCCACCGACGCGGGTCTCTCCGGCTACACCTTC.

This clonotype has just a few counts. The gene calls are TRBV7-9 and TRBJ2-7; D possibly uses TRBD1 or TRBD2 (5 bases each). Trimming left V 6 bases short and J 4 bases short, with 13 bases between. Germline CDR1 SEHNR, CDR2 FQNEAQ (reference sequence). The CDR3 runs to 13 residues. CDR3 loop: CASSLRDGYEQYF. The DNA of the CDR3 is TGTGCCAGCAGTCTAAGGGACGGGTACGAGCAGTACTTC.

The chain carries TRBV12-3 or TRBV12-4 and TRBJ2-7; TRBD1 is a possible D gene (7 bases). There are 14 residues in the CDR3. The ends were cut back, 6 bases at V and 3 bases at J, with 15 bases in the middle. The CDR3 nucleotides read TGTGCCAGCAGGCCAGGGGGGACCTTCTACGAGCAGTACTTC. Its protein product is CASRPGGTFYEQYF.

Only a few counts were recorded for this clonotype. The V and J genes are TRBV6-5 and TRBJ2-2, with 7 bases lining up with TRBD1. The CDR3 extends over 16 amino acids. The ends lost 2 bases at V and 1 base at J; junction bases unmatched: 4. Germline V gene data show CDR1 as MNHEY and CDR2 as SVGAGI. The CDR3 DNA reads TGTGCCAGCAGTTACACAGGGGTGCTGAACACCGGGGAGCTGTTTTTT. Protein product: CASSYTGVLNTGELFF.

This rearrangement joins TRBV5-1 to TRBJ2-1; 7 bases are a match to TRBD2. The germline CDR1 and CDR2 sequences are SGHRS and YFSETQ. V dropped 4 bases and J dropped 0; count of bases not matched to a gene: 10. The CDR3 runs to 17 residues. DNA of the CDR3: TGCGCCAGCAGCCCCGTTCGACGCGGGAGCTCCTACAATGAGCAGTTCTTC. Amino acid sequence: CASSPVRRGSSYNEQFF.

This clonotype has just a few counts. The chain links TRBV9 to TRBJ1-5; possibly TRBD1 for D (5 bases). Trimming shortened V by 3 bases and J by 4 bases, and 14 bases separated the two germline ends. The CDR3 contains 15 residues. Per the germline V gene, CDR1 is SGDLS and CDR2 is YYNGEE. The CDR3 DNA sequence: TGTGCCAGCAGCGGAAGGGAGGGGCCGAATCAGCCCCAGCATTTT. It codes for CASSGREGPNQPQHF.